These 25 T cell receptor beta chains were sequenced from one sample in a study of beta chain features in type 1 diabetes. No cognate antigen is known for these TCRs. General study findings and limits: Moderate yet significant TCRB CDR3 shortening was seen in Type 1 diabetes patients in all four CD4+ subsets.

Expressed TCRB transcripts were sequenced because the isolated RNA had all been reverse transcribed beforehand. The method was immunoSEQ multiplex PCR; TCRdb's version includes in-frame clones alone and lacks a portion of them. Seen here are more than 95,000 clones, roughly 17% observed once, and the top ten hold 2% to 3%. Sequencing was performed on central memory CD4+ T cells from blood. These receptors came from a man in his late teens or twenties with type 1 diabetes.

This clone was observed a few times. The chain joins TRBV2 to TRBJ1-3; possibly TRBD1 for D (6 bases). V lost 6 bases and J 4 bases, leaving 16 bases between the germline ends. Looked up from germline, CDR1 is SNHLY and CDR2 is FYNNEI. The CDR3 runs to 15 residues. The chain's CDR3 is CASSKNSGVGNTIYF. The CDR3 region has the DNA TGTGCCAGCAGCAAGAATTCAGGGGTCGGAAACACCATATATTTT. Variable domain in full (rest from reference TRBV2 and TRBJ1-3): EPEVTQTPSHQVTQMGQEVILRCVPISNHLYFYWYRQILGQKVEFLVSFYNNEISEKSEIFDDQFSVERPDGSNFTLKIRSTKLEDSAMYFCASSKNSGVGNTIYFGEGSWLTVV.

This clone is labeled medium-sized. This chain uses TRBV7-2 with TRBJ2-3; TRBD2 matches 8 bases. CDR1 is SGHTA and CDR2 is FQGNSA in the germline V gene. This CDR3 is 15 amino acids long. Germline trimming cut 3 bases from V and 5 bases from J; bases unmatched to any gene: 7. In DNA, the CDR3 is TGTGCCAGCAGCTTCAAGACTAGCGTAGGAGATACGCAGTATTTT. Encoded protein: CASSFKTSVGDTQYF.

The table lists this clone with a few counts. The CDR3 DNA follows: TGTGCCAGCAGCGTAGTCCGAACAGATACGCAGTATTTT. This translates into CASSVVRTDTQYF. V is TRBV9 and J is TRBJ2-3; no reliable D call. Germline-derived CDR1 and CDR2 are SGDLS and YYNGEE. V dropped 0 bases and J dropped 3 bases, with 5 bases sitting between them. This CDR3 has 13 amino acids. Full variable domain (outside the CDR3, taken from reference TRBV9 and TRBJ2-3): DSGVTQTPKHLITATGQRVTLRCSPRSGDLSVYWYQQSLDQGLQFLIQYYNGEERAKGNILERFSAQQFPDLHSELNLSSLELGDSALYFCASSVVRTDTQYFGPGTRLTVL.

This clone was recorded a few times. J is TRBJ2-7 and V is TRBV30; no reliable D call. CDR3 size: 13 residues. Trimming stripped 5 bases from V and 1 base from J, with 12 bases between. Germline CDR1 reads GTSNPN; CDR2 reads SVGIG (reference sequence). The CDR3 DNA follows: TGTGCCTGGTCCTCCGGGTCGTCCTACGAGCAGTACTTC. Translating it yields CAWSSGSSYEQYF.

This clone was observed a few times. The chain combines TRBV30 with TRBJ2-1; 12 bases match TRBD2. Trimming at V came to 2 bases and at J to 8 bases, leaving 7 bases not matched to a gene. This CDR3 has 15 amino acids. CDR1 and CDR2 (germline): GTSNPN, SVGIG (reference sequence). CDR3 residues: CAWSSPSGRADEQFF. For the CDR3, the DNA is TGTGCCTGGAGTTCCCCTAGCGGGAGGGCAGATGAGCAGTTCTTC.

This clone was seen a handful of times. Since a far larger clone is one base different, this is likely a read error. This chain uses TRBV29-1 with TRBJ2-2; 14 nucleotides match TRBD2. The germline V gene encodes CDR1 SQVTM and CDR2 ANQGSEA. The CDR3 totals 17 residues. CDR3 nucleotides: TGCAGCGTTGAAATCGCATCGGGACTAGCGGGAGCCGGGGAGCTGGTTTTT. Its translation: CSVEIASGLAGAGELVF.

This clone has a handful of counts. The V call is TRBV30, the J call TRBJ1-3, with D hard to call. Trimming took 2 bases from V and 1 from J, leaving 6 bases between them. Germline CDR1 reads GTSNPN; CDR2 reads SVGIG (reference sequence). The CDR3 extends over 13 amino acids. CDR3 amino acids: CAWSLESGNTIYF. The CDR3 DNA sequence: TGTGCCTGGAGTCTGGAGTCTGGAAACACCATATATTTT.

This clone was counted only a few times. DNA for the CDR3: TGTGCCAGCACCCAGGGACTAACCTTATCTGGAAACACCATATATTTT. Protein product: CASTQGLTLSGNTIYF. The rearrangement links TRBV28 to TRBJ1-3, with D possibly TRBD1 on 5 matching bases. The CDR3 extends over 16 amino acids. Germline loops: CDR1 MDHEN, CDR2 SYDVKM. Trimming cost V 7 bases and J 1 base, with 17 bases left between them.

This clone was detected a few times. The genes are TRBV6-5 and TRBJ2-2; D ambiguous. V lost 7 bases, J lost 1 base, and 10 bases lay in between. CDR3 length: 14 residues. Germline CDR1 reads MNHEY; CDR2 reads SVGAGI. As DNA, the CDR3 is TGTGCCAGCATCGGCCTCGGGAACACCGGGGAGCTGTTTTTT. This sequence encodes CASIGLGNTGELFF.

This clone was seen at least ten times. The gene calls are TRBV10-3 and TRBJ2-3; a weak D match, TRBD2 (5 bases). Germline CDR1 is ENHRY and CDR2 is SYGVKD. The CDR3 loop spans 13 amino acids. Trimming left V 7 bases short and J 0 bases short, with 8 bases between. The CDR3 loop reads CAITGGSTDTQYF. As DNA, the CDR3 is TGTGCCATCACCGGCGGGAGCACAGATACGCAGTATTTT.

The chain is built from TRBV29-1 and TRBJ1-3, with D unclear. The CDR3 totals 12 residues. CDR1 is SQVTM and CDR2 is ANQGSEA in the germline V gene. In nucleotides, the CDR3 is TGCAGAGCTACGAAAGAGGGTTGGTCCATATATTTT. Its translation is CRATKEGWSIYF.

This clone was seen only a few times. This probably arose from a read error, given a far larger clone one base away. Other DNA sequences in this specimen translate into the identical CDR3. This rearrangement joins TRBV30 to TRBJ2-3, with D possibly TRBD2 on 5 matching bases. CDR1 and CDR2 from the germline V gene are GTSNPN and SVGIG (reference sequence). This CDR3 has 14 residues. V was trimmed by 4 bases and J by 0 bases, leaving 11 bases between them. CDR3 bases: TGTGCCTGGAAGGTAGCGACCAGCACAGATACGCAGTATTTT. It yields the protein CAWKVATSTDTQYF.

The sample holds a few counts of this clone. The chain recombines TRBV27 with TRBJ2-6; D not certain. The germline V gene encodes CDR1 MNHEY and CDR2 SMNVEV (reference sequence). The V gene lost 4 bases and the J gene lost 0 bases, with 7 bases spanning the gap. The CDR3 is 15 residues long. The CDR3 loop is CASSSYHSGANVLTF. The CDR3 coding sequence is TGTGCCAGCAGTTCCTACCACTCTGGGGCCAACGTCCTGACTTTC.

This chain links TRBV5-1 with TRBJ1-1; possibly TRBD1 for D (6 bases). V lost 4 bases to trimming and J lost 7 bases, with 14 bases between them. Per germline, CDR1 SGHRS and CDR2 YFSETQ. This CDR3 spans 13 amino acids. For the CDR3, the DNA is TGCGCCAGCAGCCCGGAACCGACAGGTGAAGCTTTCTTT. It yields the protein CASSPEPTGEAFF. The full variable domain, completed using reference TRBV5-1 and TRBJ1-1, is KAGVTQTPRYLIKTRGQQVTLSCSPISGHRSVSWYQQTPGQGLQFLFEYFSETQRNKGNFPGRFSGRQFSNSRSEMNVSTLELGDSALYLCASSPEPTGEAFFGQGTRLTVV.

The table lists this clone with a few counts. With only one base between it and a far larger clone, this is likely a read error. The chain uses TRBV7-2 and TRBJ1-6; the match to TRBD1 covers 10 bases. The germline gives CDR1 SGHTA, CDR2 FQGNSA. CDR3 length equals 19 residues. After removal of 5 bases from V and 6 bases from J, the junction contained 16 bases not matched to a gene. The CDR3 sequence is CASSILGVRQGAGNSPLHF. CDR3 DNA sequence: TGTGCCAGCAGCATCCTTGGTGTTCGACAGGGGGCTGGTAATTCACCCCTCCACTTT.

In its sample, this clone was seen a few times. J is TRBJ2-1 and V is TRBV5-4, with a weak D call TRBD1 (6 bases). The CDR3 covers 15 residues. Germline CDR1 SGHNT, CDR2 YYREEE (reference sequence). The V and J ends lost 4 bases and 6 bases respectively, with 17 bases between them. CDR3 DNA: TGTGCCAGCAGCCCCCGGACAGTAGTGGGCAATGAGCAGTTCTTC. This encodes CASSPRTVVGNEQFF. The whole variable domain, filled in from reference TRBV5-4 and TRBJ2-1, reads ETGVTQSPTHLIKTRGQQVTLRCSSQSGHNTVSWYQQALGQGPQFIFQYYREEENGRGNFPPRFSGLQFPNYSSELNVNALELDDSALYLCASSPRTVVGNEQFFGPGTRLTVL.

This clone was counted ten times or more. V usage is TRBV29-1 and J usage is TRBJ2-2; TRBD2 aligns across 8 bases. The J segment lost 0 bases and the V segment lost 6 bases, leaving 0 bases of the junction unmatched. The CDR3 consists of 13 residues. Germline V gene lookup returns CDR1 SQVTM and CDR2 ANQGSEA. The CDR3, as DNA: TGCAGCGTGACTAGCGCGAACACCGGGGAGCTGTTTTTT. Protein: CSVTSANTGELFF.

The V call is TRBV7-9, the J call TRBJ2-3, with D unresolved. Germline values: CDR1 SEHNR, CDR2 FQNEAQ (reference sequence). There are 12 residues in the CDR3. The V end was cut by 5 bases, the J end by 6 bases, with 9 bases between. The CDR3 sequence: CASSPPDDTQYF. In nucleotides, the CDR3 is TGTGCCAGCAGCCCGCCAGATGATACGCAGTATTTT.

This sequence joins TRBV30 and TRBJ2-5; 7 nucleotides match TRBD2. Germline V gene sequence: CDR1 GTSNPN, CDR2 SVGIG (reference sequence). This CDR3 has 11 amino acids. V gave up 3 bases and J gave up 9 bases; unmatched junction bases: 4. CDR3 coding DNA: TGTGCCTGGAGCGTGGGGGGGGCCCAGTACTTC. Its protein is CAWSVGGAQYF.

This clone has only a few counts. The rearrangement links TRBV5-6 to TRBJ1-2; 7 bases are a match to TRBD1. The germline V gene has CDR1 SGHDT and CDR2 YYEEEE. V was pared by 2 bases and J by 4 bases, with 5 bases of the junction left unmatched. The CDR3 contains 14 residues. The CDR3 loop is CASSFGTEVYGYTF. CDR3 DNA: TGTGCCAGCAGCTTCGGGACAGAGGTCTATGGCTACACCTTC.

The chain is built from TRBV6-5 and TRBJ2-7, with 9 bases matching TRBD1. This CDR3 is 15 amino acids long. CDR1 MNHEY and CDR2 SVGAGI come from the germline V gene. J was trimmed by 5 bases and V by 2 bases; bases with no gene match: 7. CDR3 in amino acids: CASSYGGTGRHEQYF. The DNA for the CDR3 is TGTGCCAGCAGTTACGGGGGGACAGGGAGGCACGAGCAGTACTTC.

This chain links TRBV5-1 with TRBJ2-7; 11 nucleotides align to TRBD1. The CDR3 consists of 14 residues. The germline gives CDR1 SGHRS, CDR2 YFSETQ. Germline trimming cut 4 bases from V and 5 bases from J; bases unmatched to any gene: 5. In DNA form, the CDR3 reads TGCGCCAGCAGCCGCGGGACAGGGGGGGACGAGCAGTACTTC. This codes for CASSRGTGGDEQYF.

The chain combines TRBV10-1 with TRBJ2-7; D may be TRBD2 (5 bases). CDR3 length: 14 amino acids. Per germline, CDR1 WNHNN and CDR2 SYGVQD (reference sequence). The V and J ends lost 3 bases and 2 bases respectively, with 11 bases between them. The CDR3 DNA follows: TGCGCCAGCAGTGACCGAGGGAACACCTACGAGCAGTACTTC. It is translated as CASSDRGNTYEQYF.

This clone came up many times. The CDR3 here is CASSPASNEQFF. CDR3 sequence (DNA): TGTGCCAGCTCACCGGCTAGCAATGAGCAGTTCTTC. V gene TRBV18 combines with J gene TRBJ2-1; unclear D gene. V shed 3 bases and J shed 6 bases, with 6 bases lying between them. The CDR3 contains 12 residues. CDR1 and CDR2 (germline): KGHSH, LQKENI.

This chain joins TRBV6-5 and TRBJ2-3, with no clear D. The CDR3 totals 12 residues. The V and J ends lost 10 bases and 3 bases respectively, with 11 bases between them. Germline-derived CDR1 and CDR2 are MNHEY and SVGAGI. In DNA form, the CDR3 reads TGTGCCACCCGAGGCGATACAGATACGCAGTATTTT. Translating gives CATRGDTDTQYF.